This T cell receptor (beta chain) originates from a study of T cell changes during pregnancy in multiple sclerosis. This clone was detected only a few times. Measured with immunoSEQ multiplex PCR; TCRdb has only the in-frame clones, and not every one. This sample has approximately 40,000 clones, with around 90% found just once. This CDR3 has 11 residues. This sequence originates from a female donor with multiple sclerosis, enrolled in a pregnancy study. The rearrangement joins TRBV21-1 to TRBJ2-1; TRBD2, the table's D call, lacks a check against the DNA. TRBV21-1 is a pseudogene. Sequencing was performed on CD4+ T cells from peripheral blood mononuclear cells, taken in the second trimester of pregnancy. CDR3 sequence: CASSPTREQFF. DNA of the CDR3: TGTGCCAGCAGCCCAACGCGTGAGCAGTTCTTC.